This TCR beta chain was documented in a study of shared clonotypes between healthy human individuals. General observations from the study: Sampling used blood alone; tissue repertoires probably differ. The sharing of 4.5% to 5% of naive CD4 clonotypes was seen across a handful of donors. The study generally estimated greater richness for naive than memory subsets.

Repertoires were generated with immunoSEQ multiplex PCR, while TCRdb's copy carries only in-frame clones and drops some. The sample shows hundreds of thousands of clones, about 95% of them seen only once. Looked up from germline, CDR1 is LNHDA and CDR2 is SQIVND (reference sequence). This CDR3 contains 13 residues. V was pared by 3 bases and J by 3 bases, with 9 bases between. On this clone itself: Its antigen remains unknown.

Negatively enriched CD4+ T cells were divided by CD45RA into naive and memory. Material for sequencing was naive CD4+ T cells sorted from blood. Subset indicated: CD45RA+ positively selected. This rearrangement joins TRBV19 to TRBJ2-7; unclear D gene. The receptor's source is a woman aged 25-40 years in good health. The CDR3, as DNA: TGTGCCAGTAGTATTACAGTCGTCTACGAGCAGTACTTC. The encoded protein is CASSITVVYEQYF.